The entry that follows covers one TCR beta chain sequence. Its antigen target is currently unknown. Per-base quality was not reported, and no clone a single base away is much larger than it. The entry originates in a study of shared clonotypes between healthy human individuals (dated by TCRdb to 2018 to 2021). Turning to the overall study: A few men and a couple of women, aged 18 to 49 years, made up the cohort. Blood TCR repertoires of five healthy adults were deeply sequenced to estimate repertoire size and the extent of clonotype sharing between individuals. For each donor, three plates each were used for CD4 naive and CD4 memory, two plates were used for CD8 naive, and one plate was used for CD8 memory. Different laboratories and diverse techniques were used to prepare libraries and sequence TCR repertoires, to increase sequencing depth and limit assay-specific biases. Between about 0.94 and 10 billion PBMCs per donor were obtained by leukapheresis.

The donors were healthy, HIV-negative adults who had no recently reported acute infections or vaccinations. Every donor was a Caucasian adult living in Nashville, Tennessee, USA. CD4+ T cells were enriched by magnetic negative selection; naive cells were then positively selected on CD45RA, and the negative fraction formed the memory subset. Blood was obtained by leukapheresis, after which PBMCs were separated by Ficoll-Histopaque density gradient centrifugation and cryopreserved in liquid nitrogen vapor phase. Analytical flow cytometry was used to check the purity and quantity of each magnetically sorted T cell population. Genomic DNA was isolated from every sorted fraction and measured by UV absorbance on a Nanodrop 2000c. The CDR3 has 14 amino acids, counting the end cysteine and phenylalanine. The read is trimmed to its CDR3 DNA, 42 bases read in frame from base 1. The germline V gene specifies MDHEN as CDR1 and SYDVKM as CDR2. A distance of 8 bases separates the germline ends of V and J, which lose 2 bases and 3 bases respectively.

Using the deep immunoSEQ assay, multiplex PCR amplified TCR CDR3 regions from genomic DNA. Genomic DNA extracted from each cell subset was distributed evenly over all wells of several immunoSEQ 96-well plates, and each plate served as one replicate. For sorted subsets, 200 to 250 ng genomic DNA, equal to tens of thousands of T cell genomes, was loaded into each replicate PCR. Purified libraries were measured with a Qubit 3.0 fluorometer, size-checked on a Bioanalyzer 2100, and measured again with the KAPA Library Quantification kit. Every immunoSEQ 96-well plate was sequenced on a dedicated single-read 150-cycle Illumina NextSeq 550 flow cell. In the authors' own workflow: Because only junctional sequences without quality scores were contained in the immunoSEQ output, filtering matching that applied to full-length reads could not be performed. Sequences were annotated with PyIR, a Python wrapper for IgBLAST v1.9, and V/J genes and CDR3 were assigned using IMGT germline references. Reads were removed for weak V/J assignments (E-value above 1e-6), missing CDR3, stop codons, out-of-frame junctions, or ambiguous translated residues. A V3J clonotype was defined by an identical inferred V gene, J gene, and CDR3 amino acid sequence. To compute the percentage overlap between repertoires, the number of shared unique clonotypes was divided by the size of the smaller repertoire. Repertoire richness was assessed with RTK rarefaction, the Chao1 estimator, and Recon v2.1 estimates of unobserved clonotypes. Generation probabilities were computed with OLGA for all TCRbeta clonotypes obtained by the gDNA method from a few donors. Sourced from immuneACCESS, this table was stored by TCRdb with only in-frame sequences that have V and J called. A share of the clones is absent; for the studies checked, an unresolved V gene accounts for under half, and the remainder has no known explanation. V and J calls and clone size come straight from that table; D and trimming were deduced from the DNA. Recorded for this sample are 600,000 to 800,000 clones; approximately 77% of them occurred a single time. Under 2% of the sample lies in the top ten.

The full study reports these points: Compared with non-shared clonotypes, clonotypes shared by all four sorted-subset donors had higher generation probabilities. Because the study included a small number of donors, the genetic and exposure-history diversity represented was limited. Pairwise subsampling led to the expectation that sequencing depth would affect the degree of clonotype sharing among donors. Rarefaction of sorted-subset datasets indicated incomplete sequencing despite the large sequencing depth. When several donors were compared, the shared fraction of clonotypes was approximately 5% for naive CD4, about 4% for naive CD8, 2.3% for memory CD4, and under 0.5% for memory CD8. Naive subsets generally had larger estimated clonotype richness than memory subsets did. Only blood was sampled, and tissue TCR repertoires likely differ from those in blood.

The clonotype comes from a woman younger than 45 in good health. The chain was built from TRBV28 and TRBJ1-5, and the D gene may be TRBD1, 5 bases matching. The specimen sequenced was memory CD4+ T cells sorted from blood. This sample's cell subset or site label indicates: CD45RA-negative fraction. The CDR3 corresponds to CASSLRQTNQPQHF. The bases are TGTGCCAGCAGTTTACGACAGACCAATCAGCCCCAGCATTTT. This CDR3, with the reference TRBV28 and TRBJ1-5 proteins standing in past its ends, gives the full variable domain DVKVTQSSRYLVKRTGEKVFLECVQDMDHENMFWYRQDPGLGLRLIYFSYDVKMKEKGDIPEGYSVSREKKERFSLILESASTNQTSMYLCASSLRQTNQPQHFGDGTRLSIL.